The clone carrying this TCR beta chain was seen ten or more times. Antigen unknown. The data originate from a study of identical twins. Study results and caveats: There is a chance that invariant MAIT and iNKT cells partially muddied zero-insertion analyses. The more abundant beta clonotypes in cord blood had fewer insertions, and memory repertoires did not show this.

Healthy Caucasians were all of the donors. TCRdb ran MiXCR on the 5' RACE reads and lists one entry per CDR3 protein. Here the sample spans approximately 280,000 distinct CDR3 sequences, about 8.1% being singletons. Germline-derived CDR1 and CDR2 are KGHSH and LQKENI. This CDR3 is 16 amino acids long. V lost 5 bases, J lost 0 bases, and 14 bases lay in between. The sample was also linked to a second study, of yellow fever vaccine responses in identical twins.

The chain employs TRBV18 and TRBJ1-3, with D unclear. The sequenced sample consisted of memory (CD45RO+) T cells sorted from blood. The clonotype was recovered from a woman between 18 and 29 years old in good health. The CDR3 reads CASSERQDRSGNTIYF. In nucleotides, the CDR3 is TGTGCCAGCTCAGAACGTCAGGACCGCTCTGGAAACACCATATATTTT.